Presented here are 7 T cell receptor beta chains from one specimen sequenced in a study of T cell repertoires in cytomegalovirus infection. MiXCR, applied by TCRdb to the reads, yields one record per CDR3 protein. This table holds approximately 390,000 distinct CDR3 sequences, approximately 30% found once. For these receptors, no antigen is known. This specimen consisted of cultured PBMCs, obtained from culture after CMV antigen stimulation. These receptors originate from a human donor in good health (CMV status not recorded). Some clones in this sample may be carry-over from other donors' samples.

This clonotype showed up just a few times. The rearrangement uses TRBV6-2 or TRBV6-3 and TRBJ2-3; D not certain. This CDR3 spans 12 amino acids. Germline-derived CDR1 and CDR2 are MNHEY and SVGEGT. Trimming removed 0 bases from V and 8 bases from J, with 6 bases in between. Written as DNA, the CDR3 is TGTGCCAGCAGTTACTCGCAGACTACGCAGTATTTT. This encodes CASSYSQTTQYF.

CDR3 sequence: CSAGPGLAKNIQYF. As DNA, the CDR3 is TGCAGTGCTGGCCCCGGGCTAGCCAAAAACATTCAGTACTTC. This chain uses TRBV20-1 with TRBJ2-4, with D unclear. CDR1 is DFQATT, CDR2 SNEGSKA, per germline (reference sequence). The V gene lost 5 bases and the J gene lost 0 bases, with 11 bases spanning the gap. CDR3 length: 14 amino acids.

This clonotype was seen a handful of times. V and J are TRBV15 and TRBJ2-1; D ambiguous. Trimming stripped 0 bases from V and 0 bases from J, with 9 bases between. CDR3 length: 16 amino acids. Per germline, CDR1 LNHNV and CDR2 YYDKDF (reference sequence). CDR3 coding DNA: TGTGCCACCAGCAGAGAGGCGGTGGGCTCCTACAATGAGCAGTTCTTC. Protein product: CATSREAVGSYNEQFF.

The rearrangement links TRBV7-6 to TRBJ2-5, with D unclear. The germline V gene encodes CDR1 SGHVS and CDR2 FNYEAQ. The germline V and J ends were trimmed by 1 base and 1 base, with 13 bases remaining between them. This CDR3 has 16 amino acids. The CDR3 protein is CASSLGVAQSQETQYF. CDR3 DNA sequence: TGTGCCAGCAGCTTAGGGGTTGCTCAGAGCCAAGAGACCCAGTACTTC.

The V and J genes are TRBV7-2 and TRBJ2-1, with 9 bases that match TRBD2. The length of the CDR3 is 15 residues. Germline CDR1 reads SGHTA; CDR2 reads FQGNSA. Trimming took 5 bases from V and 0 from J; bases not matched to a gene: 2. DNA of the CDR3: TGTGCCAGCAGCAGACTAGCGGTCTCCTACAATGAGCAGTTCTTC. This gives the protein CASSRLAVSYNEQFF.

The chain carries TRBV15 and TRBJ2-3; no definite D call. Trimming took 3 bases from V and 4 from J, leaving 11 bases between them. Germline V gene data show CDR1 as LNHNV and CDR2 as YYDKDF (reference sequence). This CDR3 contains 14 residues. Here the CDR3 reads CATSSPSVADTQYF. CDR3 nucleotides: TGTGCCACCAGCAGCCCCTCCGTAGCAGATACGCAGTATTTT.

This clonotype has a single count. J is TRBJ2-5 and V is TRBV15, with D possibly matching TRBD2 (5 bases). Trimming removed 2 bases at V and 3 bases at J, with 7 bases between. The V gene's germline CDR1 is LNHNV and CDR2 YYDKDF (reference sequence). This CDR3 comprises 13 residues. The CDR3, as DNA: TGTGCCACCAGCAGAACTAGGGAAGAGACCCAGTACTTC. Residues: CATSRTREETQYF.